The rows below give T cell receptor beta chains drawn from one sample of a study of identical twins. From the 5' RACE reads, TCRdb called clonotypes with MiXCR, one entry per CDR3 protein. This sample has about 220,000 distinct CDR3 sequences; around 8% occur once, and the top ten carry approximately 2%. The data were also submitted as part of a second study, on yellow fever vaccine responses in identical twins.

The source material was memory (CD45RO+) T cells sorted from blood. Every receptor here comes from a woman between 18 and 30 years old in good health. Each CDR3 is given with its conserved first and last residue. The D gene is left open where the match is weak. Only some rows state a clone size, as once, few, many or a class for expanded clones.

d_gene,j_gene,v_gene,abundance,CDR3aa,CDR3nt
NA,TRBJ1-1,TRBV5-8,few,CASSLWGRGNWNTEAFF,TGTGCCAGCAGCCTATGGGGCAGGGGAAATTGGAACACTGAAGCTTTCTTT
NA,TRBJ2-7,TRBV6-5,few,CASSYSKYGTLYF,TGTGCCAGCAGTTACTCGAAGTATGGGACTCTGTACTTC
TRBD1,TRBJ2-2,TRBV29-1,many,CSSGQGISGADANTGELFF,TGCAGCTCGGGACAGGGTATATCGGGTGCGGACGCGAACACCGGGGAGCTGTTTTTT
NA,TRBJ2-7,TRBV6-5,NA,CASSGPTYEQYF,TGTGCCAGCAGTGGACCCACCTACGAGCAGTACTTC
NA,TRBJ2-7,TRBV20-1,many,CSARGGGRAGSSYEQYF,TGCAGTGCTAGAGGAGGGGGCCGGGCGGGATCCTCCTACGAGCAGTACTTC
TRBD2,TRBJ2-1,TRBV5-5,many,CASSSLGLAGYNYNEQFF,TGTGCCAGCAGCTCCCTAGGACTAGCGGGGTACAATTACAATGAGCAGTTCTTC
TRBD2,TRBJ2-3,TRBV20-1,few,CSAREPGLPDTQYF,TGCAGTGCTAGAGAACCGGGACTACCGGATACGCAGTATTTT
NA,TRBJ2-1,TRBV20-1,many,CSARDLAQTYNEQFF,TGCAGTGCTAGAGATTTGGCACAGACCTACAATGAGCAGTTCTTC
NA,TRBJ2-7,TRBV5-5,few,CASSYSVLTYEQYF,TGTGCCAGCAGTTACAGCGTCCTCACCTACGAGCAGTACTTC
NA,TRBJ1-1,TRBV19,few,CASSDTGTHNTEAFF,TGTGCCAGTAGTGATACCGGGACACATAACACTGAAGCTTTCTTT
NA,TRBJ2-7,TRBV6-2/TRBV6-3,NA,CASSYGDTYEQYF,TGTGCCAGCAGTTACGGGGACACCTACGAGCAGTACTTC
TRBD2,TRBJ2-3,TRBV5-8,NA,CASSFQRGGTDTQYF,TGTGCCAGCAGCTTCCAGCGGGGGGGTACAGATACGCAGTATTTT
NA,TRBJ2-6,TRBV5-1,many,CASSLELTGANVLTF,TGCGCCAGCAGCTTGGAGTTAACTGGGGCCAACGTCCTGACTTTC
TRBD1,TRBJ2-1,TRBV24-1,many,CATSETGTGINNEQFF,TGTGCCACCAGTGAGACCGGGACAGGGATCAACAATGAGCAGTTCTTC
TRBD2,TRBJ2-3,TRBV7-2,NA,CASSFGETSHTDTQYF,TGTGCCAGCAGCTTTGGGGAGACTAGCCACACAGATACGCAGTATTTT
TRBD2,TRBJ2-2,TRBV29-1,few,CSVGQRGGTNTGELFF,TGCAGCGTTGGTCAGCGGGGGGGCACGAACACCGGGGAGCTGTTTTTT
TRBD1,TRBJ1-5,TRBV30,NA,CAWRGTANQPQHF,TGTGCCTGGAGAGGGACAGCGAATCAGCCCCAGCATTTT
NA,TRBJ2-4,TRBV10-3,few,CAISERSGKQNIQYF,TGTGCCATCAGTGAACGTTCGGGGAAGCAAAACATTCAGTACTTC
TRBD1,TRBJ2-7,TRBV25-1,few,CASSESRGQGLREQYF,TGTGCCAGCAGTGAATCTCGGGGACAGGGTTTGAGGGAGCAGTACTTC
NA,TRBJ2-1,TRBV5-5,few,CASSLQSLYNEQFF,TGTGCCAGCAGCTTGCAGAGTCTATACAATGAGCAGTTCTTC
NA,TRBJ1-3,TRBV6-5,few,CASSYTSGNTIYF,TGTGCCAGCAGTTACACATCTGGAAACACCATATATTTT
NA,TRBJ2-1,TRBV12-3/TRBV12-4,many,CASSLKGHLTYNEQFF,TGTGCCAGCAGTTTAAAGGGACACCTCACCTACAATGAGCAGTTCTTC
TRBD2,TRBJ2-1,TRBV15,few,CATSREGAGAYNEQFF,TGTGCCACCAGCAGAGAGGGAGCGGGGGCCTACAATGAGCAGTTCTTC
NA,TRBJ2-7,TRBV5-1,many,CASSDRKSSYEQYF,TGCGCCAGCAGCGACAGGAAGAGCTCCTACGAGCAGTACTTC
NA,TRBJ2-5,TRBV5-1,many,CASSRTGQQETQYF,TGCGCCAGCAGCCGAACCGGGCAGCAAGAGACCCAGTACTTC
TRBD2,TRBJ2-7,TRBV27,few,CASRDYSYEQYF,TGTGCCAGCCGGGACTATTCCTACGAGCAGTACTTC
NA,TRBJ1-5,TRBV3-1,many,CASSQDRDQPQHF,TGTGCCAGCAGCCAGGACCGGGATCAGCCCCAGCATTTT
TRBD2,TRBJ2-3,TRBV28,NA,CATRTSGVTDTQYF,TGTGCCACCAGGACTAGCGGGGTAACAGATACGCAGTATTTT
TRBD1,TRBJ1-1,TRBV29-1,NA,CSVGTGVRNTEAFF,TGCAGCGTGGGGACAGGGGTTCGTAACACTGAAGCTTTCTTT
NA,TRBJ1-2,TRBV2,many,CASLDTFTDYTF,TGTGCCAGCCTGGACACTTTTACGGACTACACCTTC
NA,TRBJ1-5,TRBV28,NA,CASSLRDFGNQPQHF,TGTGCCAGCAGTTTGAGAGATTTTGGCAATCAGCCCCAGCATTTT
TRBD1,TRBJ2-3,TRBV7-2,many,CASSLAPLTGGPYF,TGTGCCAGCAGCTTAGCGCCCCTGACAGGGGGCCCGTATTTT
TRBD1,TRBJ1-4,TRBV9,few,CASRSLTGTNEKLFF,TGTGCCAGCAGGTCATTGACAGGGACAAATGAAAAACTGTTTTTT
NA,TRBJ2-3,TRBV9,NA,CASSPRDAGTDTQYF,TGTGCCAGCAGCCCCCGGGACGCTGGCACAGATACGCAGTATTTT
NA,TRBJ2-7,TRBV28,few,CASSPTGRSYEQYF,TGTGCCAGCAGCCCAACAGGGCGCTCCTACGAGCAGTACTTC
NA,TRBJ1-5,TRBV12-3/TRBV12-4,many,CASSLFARGQPQHF,TGTGCCAGCAGTTTATTCGCACGGGGACAGCCCCAGCATTTT
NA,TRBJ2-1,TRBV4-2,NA,CASSQDAPWESYNEQFF,TGTGCCAGCAGCCAAGACGCGCCTTGGGAGTCCTACAATGAGCAGTTCTTC
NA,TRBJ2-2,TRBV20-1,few,CSARERGDTGELFF,TGCAGTGCTAGAGAAAGGGGCGACACCGGGGAGCTGTTTTTT
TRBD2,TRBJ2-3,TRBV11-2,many,CASSFTSGSGPQYF,TGTGCCAGCAGCTTTACTAGCGGGAGTGGTCCGCAGTATTTT
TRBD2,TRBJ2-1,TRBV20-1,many,CSAMQLAGSYNEQFF,TGCAGTGCTATGCAACTAGCGGGTTCTTACAATGAGCAGTTCTTC
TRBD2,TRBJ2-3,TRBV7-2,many,CASSFRTSVTDTQYF,TGTGCCAGCAGCTTTAGGACTAGCGTCACAGATACGCAGTATTTT
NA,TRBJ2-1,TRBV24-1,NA,CATSVLKTNEQFF,TGTGCCACCAGTGTCCTGAAGACGAATGAGCAGTTCTTC
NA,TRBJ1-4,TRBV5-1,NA,CASSPGGGHLNEKLFF,TGCGCCAGCAGCCCCGGGGGGGGCCATCTGAATGAAAAACTGTTTTTT
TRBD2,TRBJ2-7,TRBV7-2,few,CASSPASGEPYEQYF,TGTGCCAGCAGCCCAGCTAGCGGGGAGCCCTACGAGCAGTACTTC
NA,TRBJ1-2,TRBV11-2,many,CASSMGPLSNYGYTF,TGTGCCAGCAGCATGGGACCTCTCTCTAACTATGGCTACACCTTC
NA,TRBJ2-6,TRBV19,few,CASSRLNSGANVLTF,TGTGCCAGTAGCCGTCTGAATTCGGGGGCCAACGTCCTGACTTTC
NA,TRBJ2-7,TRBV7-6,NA,CASSLASRYF,TGTGCCAGCAGCTTGGCGTCTAGGTACTTC
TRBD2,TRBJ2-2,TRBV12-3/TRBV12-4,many,CASSRWTSGGANTGELFF,TGTGCCAGCAGTCGCTGGACTAGCGGGGGGGCCAACACCGGGGAGCTGTTTTTT